Below, one T cell receptor beta chain is given with its context. Its antigen is currently unknown. Extracted RNA was reverse transcribed, and the resulting cDNA served as sequencing template. Clones were sequenced by immunoSEQ multiplex PCR, and TCRdb holds only the in-frame ones, with some missing. The sample consists of about 94,000 clones, around three quarters of them appearing once. This entry comes from a study of CD8+ T cells in alopecia areata. General study results and limits: Treatment with tofacitinib significantly lowered scalp clonality and reduced expanded CD8+ clones among the top 100. While tofacitinib was given, many expanded lesional clones persisted in scalp and blood. Relative to normal scalp, lesional scalp, especially alopecia totalis/universalis, showed higher clonality. Association of baseline CD8+ expansion with response is uncertain owing to one nonresponder.

This CDR3 spans 13 amino acids. CDR1 LNHDA and CDR2 SQIVND come from the germline V gene (reference sequence). V was pared by 5 bases and J by 3 bases, with 10 bases between. The treatment denotes: oral pan-JAK inhibitor, 5-10 mg twice daily. The V and J genes are TRBV19 and TRBJ1-2; weak D call: TRBD1 (6 bases). The TCR sequence derives from a human donor with alopecia areata. This specimen consisted of CD8+ T cells sorted from blood, obtained at approximately week 44, from a patient treated with tofacitinib. In nucleotides, the CDR3 is TGTGCCAGTAGTCCTCAGGGGTACTATGGCTACACCTTC. This sequence encodes CASSPQGYYGYTF.